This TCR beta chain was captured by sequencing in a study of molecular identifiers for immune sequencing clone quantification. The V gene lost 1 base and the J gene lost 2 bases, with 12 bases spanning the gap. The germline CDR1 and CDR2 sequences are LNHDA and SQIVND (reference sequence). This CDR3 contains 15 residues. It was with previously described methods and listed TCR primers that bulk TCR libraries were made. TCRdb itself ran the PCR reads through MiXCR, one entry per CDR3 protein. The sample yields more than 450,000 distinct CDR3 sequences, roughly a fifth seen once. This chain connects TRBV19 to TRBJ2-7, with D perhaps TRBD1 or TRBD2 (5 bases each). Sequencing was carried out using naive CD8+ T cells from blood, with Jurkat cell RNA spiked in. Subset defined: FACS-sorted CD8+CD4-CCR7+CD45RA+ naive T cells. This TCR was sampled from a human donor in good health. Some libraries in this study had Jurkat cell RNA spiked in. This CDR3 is CASSIVGDGPYEQYF. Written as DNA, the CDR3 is TGTGCCAGTAGTATAGTTGGGGACGGGCCCTACGAGCAGTACTTC.